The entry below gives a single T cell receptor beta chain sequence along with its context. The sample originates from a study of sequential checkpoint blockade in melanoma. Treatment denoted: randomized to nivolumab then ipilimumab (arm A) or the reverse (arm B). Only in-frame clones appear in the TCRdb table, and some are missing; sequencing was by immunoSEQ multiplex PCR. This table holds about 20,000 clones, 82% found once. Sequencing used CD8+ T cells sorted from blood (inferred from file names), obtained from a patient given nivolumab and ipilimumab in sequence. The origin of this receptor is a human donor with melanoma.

This CDR3 reads CASSQADGGAFSYNEQFF. The CDR3 bases are TGCGCCAGCAGCCAAGCGGATGGGGGGGCCTTCTCCTACAATGAGCAGTTCTTC. The V and J genes are TRBV4-3 and TRBJ2-1; D is possibly TRBD2 (7 bases). The germline CDR1 and CDR2 sequences are LGHNA and YSLEER. The CDR3 is 18 residues long. Trimming removed 1 base from V and 0 bases from J, with 16 bases in between.